The following is a TCR beta chain sequence with its context. Evenly divided among several immunoSEQ plates was the genomic DNA of each subset. In the sorted-subset replicate PCRs, approximately 200 ng DNA, 25,000 to 30,000 T cell genomes, was used. The repertoire was sequenced with immunoSEQ multiplex PCR; TCRdb's copy has only in-frame clones and lacks some. The profile shows approximately 940,000 clones, 70% to 85% of them singletons. CDR1 and CDR2 (germline): SEHNR, FQNEAQ (reference sequence). V lost 1 base to trimming and J lost 7 bases, with 14 bases between them. CDR3 length: 14 residues. This specimen comes from a study of shared clonotypes between healthy human individuals. About the research overall: The plates for each donor numbered three CD4 naive, three CD4 memory, two CD8 naive and one CD8 memory.

This sequence was found in a young man in good health. The material sequenced was memory CD4+ T cells sorted from blood. Subset in this sample: CD45RA-negative fraction. This sequence joins TRBV7-9 and TRBJ2-7, with D tentatively TRBD1 (5 bases). CDR3 sequence (DNA): TGTGCCAGCAGCTTAGTCGGCAGGGTGGGAGAGCAGTACTTC. Translating gives CASSLVGRVGEQYF.